A single sample gave rise to the 3 T cell receptor beta chains below, sequenced in a study of T cells in Graves' hyperthyroidism and ophthalmopathy. Amplification targeted TCR beta CDR3 regions from RNA transcripts. When the TCR CDR3 underwent first-round RT-PCR, the HTBI primer set was used. TCRdb re-called the multiplex PCR reads through MiXCR, storing one row per CDR3 protein. The sample lists approximately 630,000 distinct CDR3 sequences, 16% occurring once. The source material was blood. The receptors were gathered from a woman in her twenties or thirties with Graves' hyperthyroidism.

Concerning this clonotype: This may arise from a read error, as a much more abundant clone is one base away. In nucleotides, the CDR3 is TGTGCCAGCAGTTACACGGGCGGGGAGCTGTTTTTT. This sequence encodes CASSYTGGELFF. The rearrangement uses TRBV6-2 or TRBV6-3 and TRBJ2-2; D remains ambiguous. CDR1 and CDR2 from the germline V gene are MNHEY and SVGEGT. Trimming left V 2 bases short and J 7 bases short, with 5 bases between. The CDR3 totals 12 residues.

This clonotype was observed a few times. The chain has TRBV6-2 or TRBV6-3 and TRBJ2-5; either TRBD1 or TRBD2 may fit D (5 bases each). Germline-derived CDR1 and CDR2 are MNHEY and SVGEGT. V was shortened by 2 bases and J by 5 bases, with 15 bases between the two germline ends. The CDR3 length is 15 residues. CDR3 protein: CASSYTGTSGETQYF. CDR3 nucleotide sequence: TGTGCCAGCAGTTACACCGGGACCTCGGGGGAGACCCAGTACTTC.

This clonotype was seen only a few times. The chain is built from TRBV27 and TRBJ2-3; 7 bases map to TRBD2. The germline gives CDR1 MNHEY, CDR2 SMNVEV (reference sequence). V was clipped by 4 bases and J by 0 bases; unmatched bases: 4. The CDR3 extends over 15 amino acids. The CDR3 loop is CASSSRGLSTDTQYF. The CDR3 DNA is TGTGCCAGCAGTTCGCGGGGACTAAGCACAGATACGCAGTATTTT.